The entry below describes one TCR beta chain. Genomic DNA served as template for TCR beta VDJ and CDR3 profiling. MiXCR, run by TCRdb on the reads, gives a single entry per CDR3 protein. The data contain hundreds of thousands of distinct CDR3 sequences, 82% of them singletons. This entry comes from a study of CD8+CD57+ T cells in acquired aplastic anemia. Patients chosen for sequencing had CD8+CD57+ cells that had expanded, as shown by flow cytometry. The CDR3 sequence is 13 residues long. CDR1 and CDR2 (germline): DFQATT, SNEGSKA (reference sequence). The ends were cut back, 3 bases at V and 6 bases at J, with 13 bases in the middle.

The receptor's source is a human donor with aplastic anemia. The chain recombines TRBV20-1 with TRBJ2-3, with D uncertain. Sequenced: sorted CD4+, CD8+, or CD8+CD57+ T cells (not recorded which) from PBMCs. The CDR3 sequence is CSASQSAKDTQYF. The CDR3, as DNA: TGCAGTGCTAGCCAAAGCGCCAAGGATACGCAGTATTTT.